This TCR beta chain was captured in a study of control samples from healthy donors and cancer patients. The repertoire was sequenced with immunoSEQ multiplex PCR; TCRdb's copy has only in-frame clones and lacks some. The sample contains about 110,000 clones, around 89% of which appear only once. From germline, CDR1 is MDHEN and CDR2 SYDVKM. The ends were cut back, 5 bases at V and 2 bases at J, with 15 bases in the middle. The length of the CDR3 is 15 residues. V usage is TRBV28 and J usage is TRBJ1-2, with TRBD1 as a possible D gene (6 bases). The TCR comes from a woman aged 45-59 years in good health. Sample: blood. This CDR3 reads CASSLDRFSNYGYTF. The CDR3 bases are TGTGCCAGCAGTCTAGACAGGTTCAGCAACTATGGCTACACCTTC.